Listed here is a single T cell receptor (beta chain). The record originates from a study of T cells after posttransplantation cyclophosphamide. Method: immunoSEQ multiplex PCR; TCRdb's copy keeps in-frame clones and lacks some. The sample holds roughly 49,000 clones, just over 85% seen once. Germline lookup yields CDR1 SGHRS and CDR2 YFSETQ. This CDR3 comprises 14 residues. J was trimmed by 6 bases and V by 1 base; bases with no gene match: 5. The rearrangement links TRBV5-1 to TRBJ2-3, with TRBD1 identical over 7 bases. The source material was PBMCs. The TCR originated in a man aged 30 to 39 with a blood cancer, CMV-positive, and with a related stem cell donor. CDR3 DNA: TGCGCCAGCAGCTTGCGAGGGGGCTCTGATACGCAGTATTTT. Its protein is CASSLRGGSDTQYF.